A selection of T cell receptor beta chains follows, all from one sample in a study of blood T cells in healthy people across ages. MiXCR was run by TCRdb on the 5' RACE reads, yielding one entry per CDR3 protein. Counted here are over 1.5 million distinct CDR3 sequences, less than 50% occurring once; the ten biggest clones make up over 2%. What was sequenced was blood. The receptor set was obtained from a woman in her thirties or forties in good health. Both conserved end residues are part of each CDR3. D genes are given only for firm matches. Only part of the rows carry a size: once, few, many, or a class if the clone is expanded.

d_gene	v_gene	abundance	j_gene	CDR3nt	CDR3aa
-	TRBV3-1	few	TRBJ2-5	TGTGCCAGCAGCCAAGATGCGGGACACCCGGGGCAAGAGACCCAGTACTTC	CASSQDAGHPGQETQYF
-	TRBV4-3	-	TRBJ1-2	TGCGCCAGCAGCCAAGAAGGGCAGGGGTCCTATGGCTACACCTTC	CASSQEGQGSYGYTF
-	TRBV28	few	TRBJ2-4	TGTGCCAGCAGTGTTGGGACATTGACGGACATTCAGTACTTC	CASSVGTLTDIQYF
-	TRBV28	-	TRBJ2-7	TGTGCCAGCAGAGGGAGGACAGGCGACGAGCAGTACTTC	CASRGRTGDEQYF
TRBD2	TRBV6-5	-	TRBJ2-1	TGTGCCAGCAGTTACTCTGGCTCGGCGGGGGGGTACAATGAGCAGTTCTTC	CASSYSGSAGGYNEQFF
TRBD1	TRBV10-1	-	TRBJ2-7	TGCGCCAGCAGTGAGCTTGTGGGACAGGGTGCCTACGAGCAGTACTTC	CASSELVGQGAYEQYF
TRBD2	TRBV3-1	-	TRBJ2-5	TGTGCCAGCAGCCATCGGAGCGGGGTCCAAGAGACCCAGTACTTC	CASSHRSGVQETQYF
-	TRBV6-2/TRBV6-3	few	TRBJ2-4	TGTGCCAGCAACCAGGAGACAGAGAAAAACATTCAGTACTTC	CASNQETEKNIQYF
-	TRBV7-8	-	TRBJ2-1	TGTGCCAGCAGCTTAGCGGAGATAGCTCGTGAGCAGTTCTTC	CASSLAEIAREQFF
-	TRBV5-1	-	TRBJ2-1	TGCGCCAGCAGCACAGAGGTCGGAGAGCAGTTCTTC	CASSTEVGEQFF
-	TRBV7-2	-	TRBJ1-1	TGTGCCAGTATCCCGGGGGCCCAGTACACTGAAGCTTTCTTT	CASIPGAQYTEAFF
TRBD2	TRBV29-1	-	TRBJ2-5	TGCAGCGTTGCGATCGGGGGGGAAGACCAGTACTTC	CSVAIGGEDQYF
-	TRBV4-1	once	TRBJ2-7	TGCGCCAGCAACCAAGTCCGGCCCAATAAACAACCCTACGAGCAGTACTTC	CASNQVRPNKQPYEQYF
-	TRBV10-3	-	TRBJ1-1	TGTGCCATCAGTGAGGTTTCAGGGCCCAGGACTGAAGCTTTCTTT	CAISEVSGPRTEAFF
TRBD1	TRBV4-1	-	TRBJ2-7	TGCGCCAGCAGCCAAGACCCCGGGACAGTTAGGTCCTCCTACGAGCAGTACTTC	CASSQDPGTVRSSYEQYF
TRBD1	TRBV25-1	many	TRBJ2-1	TGTGCCAGCAGTGGCGCCGGGACAGGGGGCAATGAGCAGTTCTTC	CASSGAGTGGNEQFF
TRBD2	TRBV4-3	many	TRBJ2-3	TGCGCCAGCAGCCAAGATATGCCATCAACGGGGGGGTTAGATACGCAGTATTTT	CASSQDMPSTGGLDTQYF
-	TRBV28	once	TRBJ1-5	TGTGCCAGCAGTTTAGGGTTGAAGGACAGCTCCATTCAGCCCCAGCATTTT	CASSLGLKDSSIQPQHF
-	TRBV27	-	TRBJ2-7	TGTGCCAGCAGTTCGTCCAGGGCGGACGAGCAGTACTTC	CASSSSRADEQYF
TRBD1	TRBV4-2	-	TRBJ1-2	TGTGCCAGCAGCCAATCCGGGACAGGGGGAAGTCAAGGCTATGGCTACACCTTC	CASSQSGTGGSQGYGYTF
TRBD1	TRBV20-1	few	TRBJ2-7	TGCAGTGGAGGACAGGGGTTTGACGAGCAGTACTTC	CSGGQGFDEQYF
TRBD1	TRBV5-5	few	TRBJ2-3	TGTGCCAGCAGCTCACAGGGGGCCCCCTTGGACACAGATACGCAGTATTTT	CASSSQGAPLDTDTQYF
TRBD1	TRBV6-6	once	TRBJ2-2	TGTGCCAGCGAAACAGGGGGCTTAGTAGGAACCGGGGAGCTGTTTTTT	CASETGGLVGTGELFF
-	TRBV4-2	-	TRBJ2-5	TGTGCCAGCAGTCACGGCCGGGACGGACAAGAGACCCAGTACTTC	CASSHGRDGQETQYF
-	TRBV29-1	-	TRBJ2-1	TGCAGCGTTGAGACAGGCTCCCAGTTCTTC	CSVETGSQFF
TRBD1	TRBV13	-	TRBJ1-6	TGTGCCAGCAGCTACGGGACAGGGCTGAATTCACCCCTCCACTTT	CASSYGTGLNSPLHF
TRBD1	TRBV9	-	TRBJ2-5	TGTGCCAGCAGCCCCCAGGACAGGGAAGGAGAGACCCAGTACTTC	CASSPQDREGETQYF
-	TRBV7-6	-	TRBJ1-2	TGTGCCAGCAGCTCCACGGCGACAGGCTCTCATGGCTACACCTTC	CASSSTATGSHGYTF
TRBD1	TRBV5-1	few	TRBJ1-2	TGCGCCAGCAGCTCCAGACAGGGTATCTATGGCTACACCTTC	CASSSRQGIYGYTF
-	TRBV7-6	-	TRBJ1-5	TGTGCCAGCAGCCAAGCGGCAGGAGTCAATCAGCCCCAGCATTTT	CASSQAAGVNQPQHF
TRBD2	TRBV20-1	-	TRBJ2-3	TGCAGTGCTAGAGTTCTTTCGGGGGGGCTTATAGATACGCAGTATTTT	CSARVLSGGLIDTQYF
-	TRBV10-1	-	TRBJ1-5	TGCGCCAGCAGTAGGGGACACGAGCAGCCCCAGCATTTT	CASSRGHEQPQHF
TRBD2	TRBV5-1	-	TRBJ2-5	TGCGCCAGCAGCCCACAGACTAGCGGGCGACAGACCCAGTACTTC	CASSPQTSGRQTQYF
-	TRBV5-1	-	TRBJ2-5	TGTGCCAGCAGCGCCTCCCAAGAGACCCAGTACTTC	CASSASQETQYF
-	TRBV20-1	-	TRBJ2-5	TGCAGTGCTAGGTGGGCGTTGCTCCAAGAGACCCAGTACTTC	CSARWALLQETQYF
TRBD1	TRBV12-3/TRBV12-4	few	TRBJ2-1	TGTGCCAGCAGGTCAGGGACAGCCTACAATGAGCAGTTCTTC	CASRSGTAYNEQFF
-	TRBV21-1	-	TRBJ1-1	TGTGCCAGCAGCGATGGACAGGGAAGAGGAACTGAAGCTTTCTTT	CASSDGQGRGTEAFF
TRBD2	TRBV14	-	TRBJ2-5	TGTGCCAGCACCCTTTCGGGGGGGCAAGAGACCCAGTACTTC	CASTLSGGQETQYF
-	TRBV4-3	-	TRBJ1-5	TGCGCCAGCAGCCGCGACAGTGTTAGCAATCAGCCCCAGCATTTT	CASSRDSVSNQPQHF
-	TRBV29-1	few	TRBJ1-2	TGCAGCGTCGTTGGACCTGAAGGCTACACCTTC	CSVVGPEGYTF
-	TRBV7-2	once	TRBJ2-3	TGTGCCCGAGGCTGGGCAGATACGCAGTATTTT	CARGWADTQYF
-	TRBV5-4	-	TRBJ2-2	TGTGCCAGCAGCTTGGGCGGGACAGTGAACACCGGGGAGCTGTTTTTT	CASSLGGTVNTGELFF
-	TRBV12-3/TRBV12-4	-	TRBJ1-6	TGTGCCAGCAGTTCCGGACAGAACTCCTATAATTCACCCCTCCACTTT	CASSSGQNSYNSPLHF
TRBD1	TRBV6-5	-	TRBJ2-1	TGTGCCAGCAGTTTAGGACAGGGACAGCTGCGGAATGAGCAGTTCTTC	CASSLGQGQLRNEQFF
-	TRBV11-1	-	TRBJ1-2	TGTGCCAGCAGCTTAACCGGGATTGGGTCCTATGGCTACACCTTC	CASSLTGIGSYGYTF
TRBD2	TRBV7-2	-	TRBJ2-5	TGTGCCAGCAGCTTAGATCCCGGGGGGGCCCAAGAGACCCAGTACTTC	CASSLDPGGAQETQYF
TRBD1	TRBV27	-	TRBJ2-1	TGTGCCAGCAGTTGGGCAGGGGGAGTCCTGAATGAGCAGTTCTTC	CASSWAGGVLNEQFF
-	TRBV12-3/TRBV12-4	many	TRBJ2-7	TGTGCCAGCAGCTTAGACATCTACGAGCAGTACTTC	CASSLDIYEQYF
-	TRBV7-2	-	TRBJ2-5	TGTGCCAGCAGCTTAGCGGGGATAGCCTCGAGGGAGACCCAGTACTTC	CASSLAGIASRETQYF
-	TRBV6-5	-	TRBJ2-3	TGTGCCAGCGGCCCTAGAGACCTACGCACAGATACGCAGTATTTT	CASGPRDLRTDTQYF
TRBD1	TRBV20-1	few	TRBJ1-1	TGCAGTGCGGCCGACAGGGCATATGTGAACACTGAAGCTTTCTTT	CSAADRAYVNTEAFF
TRBD2	TRBV6-2/TRBV6-3	-	TRBJ2-5	TGTGCCAGCAGTTACGGGCGACTAGCGGGGGGGCAACAAGAGACCCAGTACTTC	CASSYGRLAGGQQETQYF
-	TRBV4-3	few	TRBJ2-3	TGCGCCAGCGCAGGCGGGGGCAGCACAGATACGCAGTATTTT	CASAGGGSTDTQYF
-	TRBV12-3/TRBV12-4	-	TRBJ2-5	TGTGCCAGCAGTAACCTGAATTACAATGAGCAGTACTTC	CASSNLNYNEQYF
-	TRBV12-3/TRBV12-4	once	TRBJ2-2	TGTGCCAGCAGTTTGGGTTCGAGGACCGGGGAGCTGTTTTTT	CASSLGSRTGELFF